The 15 T cell receptor beta chains below all came from one sample that was sequenced in a study of T cell repertoires in cytomegalovirus infection. TCRdb analysed the reads with MiXCR anew, one entry per CDR3 protein. Of more than 400,000 distinct CDR3 sequences in the sample, 26% are singletons; the top ten hold less than 15%. The sample consisted of PBMCs. These receptors were taken from a human donor in good health (CMV status not recorded). Some clones in this sample may be carry-over from other donors' samples.

The chain couples TRBV6-5 to TRBJ1-2; D gene ambiguous. The CDR3 length is 13 residues. Between the trimmed V and J ends, which lost 5 bases and 4 bases, there was a span of 11 bases. The germline V gene encodes CDR1 MNHEY and CDR2 SVGAGI. Here the CDR3 reads CASSAAEGYGYTF. Here the CDR3 DNA reads TGTGCCAGCAGTGCCGCAGAGGGCTATGGCTACACCTTC.

Ten or more counts support this clonotype. The gene calls are TRBV7-8 and TRBJ1-1; D is perhaps TRBD1 (5 bases). CDR3 length: 15 amino acids. Germline V CDR1 and CDR2: SGHVS, FQNEAQ. Trimming shortened V by 5 bases and J by 1 base, and 14 bases separated the two germline ends. The DNA of the CDR3 is TGTGCCAGCAGCGCCTCGGCCAGGGCGAACACTGAAGCTTTCTTT. This translates into CASSASARANTEAFF.

This clonotype showed up just a few times. The chain uses TRBV29-1 and TRBJ1-5; D is possibly TRBD1 (6 bases). The CDR3 sequence is 13 residues long. Germline V gene sequence: CDR1 SQVTM, CDR2 ANQGSEA. The V and J ends lost 6 bases and 2 bases respectively, with 11 bases between them. The CDR3 nucleotides read TGCAGCGTGGCGACAGGCGGCAATCAGCCCCAGCATTTT. This sequence encodes CSVATGGNQPQHF.

This clonotype has a handful of counts. This chain links TRBV6-5 with TRBJ1-6; no reliable D call. CDR1 MNHEY and CDR2 SVGAGI come from the germline V gene. Deletions cut 4 bases from V and 7 bases from J, with 14 bases between. This CDR3 is built from 15 residues. The CDR3 nucleotides are TGTGCCAGCAGTTTGGGTCTGGGGAGGAATTCACCCCTCCACTTT. Translated, it gives CASSLGLGRNSPLHF.

This clonotype was seen many times. V usage is TRBV28 and J usage is TRBJ1-1; the D is unclear. This CDR3 is 14 amino acids long. The germline CDR1 and CDR2 sequences are MDHEN and SYDVKM. V was trimmed by 5 bases and J by 1 base, leaving 11 bases between them. The chain's CDR3 is CASSPPTKNTEAFF. CDR3 DNA: TGTGCCAGCAGTCCTCCGACCAAGAACACTGAAGCTTTCTTT.

This clonotype was recorded a few times. The chain is built from TRBV12-3 or TRBV12-4 and TRBJ1-5; possibly TRBD1 for D (6 bases). With 2 bases removed from V and 2 bases from J, the gap between germline ends came to 19 bases. The CDR3 covers 18 residues. This CDR3 reads CASSLSMSGRGGNQPQHF. The CDR3 DNA reads TGTGCCAGCAGTTTAAGTATGTCGGGCAGGGGAGGCAATCAGCCCCAGCATTTT.

In its sample, this clonotype was seen once. The CDR3 loop is CASSGLAGVGEQFF. The CDR3 nucleotides are TGTGCCAGTAGTGGACTAGCGGGAGTAGGTGAGCAGTTCTTC. V usage is TRBV19 and J usage is TRBJ2-1; 13 bases fit TRBD2. V lost 5 bases and J lost 9; bases outside the gene matches: 4. Germline CDR1 and CDR2: LNHDA and SQIVND (reference sequence). The CDR3 consists of 14 residues.

The sample holds a few counts of this clonotype. This rearrangement joins TRBV7-6 to TRBJ1-4; no clear D gene. V was clipped by 0 bases and J by 8 bases, with 10 bases between them. From germline, CDR1 is SGHVS and CDR2 FNYEAQ. CDR3 length: 14 residues. Written as DNA, the CDR3 is TGTGCCAGCAGCTTAGCGGGTGTCCGGGAAAAACTGTTTTTT. Amino acids: CASSLAGVREKLFF.

This clonotype was seen a few times. This chain connects TRBV29-1 to TRBJ1-5; D uncertain. Germline V lookup: CDR1 SQVTM, CDR2 ANQGSEA. CDR3 length: 12 amino acids. V dropped 7 bases and J dropped 4 bases, with 11 bases sitting between them. The CDR3 DNA follows: TGCAGCGCAATCTATCCTAATCAGCCCCAGCATTTT. Its translation is CSAIYPNQPQHF.

This sequence joins TRBV9 and TRBJ1-4; 7 positions agree with TRBD1. Germline lookup yields CDR1 SGDLS and CDR2 YYNGEE. The trim removed 3 bases at V and 5 bases at J, leaving 1 base unmatched. The length of the CDR3 is 13 residues. CDR3 nucleotides: TGTGCCAGCAGCGAGGGGGCAAATGAAAAACTGTTTTTT. Protein: CASSEGANEKLFF.

The chain is built from TRBV10-3 and TRBJ2-3; no clear D gene. The germline V gene encodes CDR1 ENHRY and CDR2 SYGVKD. The CDR3 spans 15 residues. Trimming stripped 4 bases from V and 2 bases from J, with 13 bases between. CDR3 in amino acids: CAISGGGRVTDTQYF. The CDR3 DNA sequence: TGTGCCATCAGTGGGGGTGGTAGGGTCACAGATACGCAGTATTTT.

The V gene is TRBV6-2 or TRBV6-3, the J gene TRBJ2-5, with D tentatively TRBD2 (5 bases). The CDR3 covers 11 residues. In germline, CDR1 is MNHEY, CDR2 SVGEGT. Trimming removed 11 bases at V and 0 bases at J, with 7 bases between. This CDR3 reads CAGSDQETQYF. In DNA, the CDR3 is TGTGCCGGGAGCGACCAAGAGACCCAGTACTTC.

This chain links TRBV28 with TRBJ2-1; 10 bases agree with TRBD2. CDR3 length: 16 residues. The V and J ends lost 7 bases and 9 bases, in that order; junction bases with no gene match: 15. Germline CDR1 reads MDHEN; CDR2 reads SYDVKM. CDR3 in amino acids: CASKLKAGGFGSEQFF. The CDR3 DNA reads as TGTGCCAGCAAATTGAAAGCGGGAGGGTTTGGAAGTGAGCAGTTCTTC.

The genes are TRBV18 and TRBJ2-1; 8 nucleotides match TRBD2. The CDR3 has 16 residues. J gave up 7 bases and V 0 bases, and 8 bases lay outside the gene matches. The germline CDR1 and CDR2 sequences are KGHSH and LQKENI. CDR3 coding DNA: TGTGCCAGCTCACCACCGAGTGGCGGGAGGCGGAATGAGCAGTTCTTC. Residues: CASSPPSGGRRNEQFF.

The gene calls are TRBV7-8 and TRBJ2-5; either TRBD1 or TRBD2 may supply D (5 bases each). The CDR3 length is 11 residues. Per the germline V gene, CDR1 is SGHVS and CDR2 is FQNEAQ. V lost 5 bases, J lost 10 bases, and 11 bases lay in between. In nucleotides, the CDR3 is TGTGCCAGCAGCCCAGAGGGGAGCCAGTACTTC. Translated: CASSPEGSQYF.